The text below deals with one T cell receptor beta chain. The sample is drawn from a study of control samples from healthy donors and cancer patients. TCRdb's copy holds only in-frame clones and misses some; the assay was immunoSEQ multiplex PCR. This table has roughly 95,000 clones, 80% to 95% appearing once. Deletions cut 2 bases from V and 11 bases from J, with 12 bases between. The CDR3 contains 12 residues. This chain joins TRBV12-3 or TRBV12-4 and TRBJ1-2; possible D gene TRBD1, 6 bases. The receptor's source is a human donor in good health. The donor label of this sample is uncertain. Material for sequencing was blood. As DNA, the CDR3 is TGTGCCAGCAGTTTACAGGGGACGCTTTACACCTTC. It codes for CASSLQGTLYTF.